A single sample gave rise to the 16 T cell receptor beta chains below, sequenced in a study of Ad26.COV2.S vaccination and SARS-CoV-2 variants (dated by TCRdb to about 2021). This sample's treatment or condition label indicates: approximately 18 received Ad26.COV2.S at low or high dose, single or two shots; about 5 received placebo; per-sample allocation not given. Repertoires of vaccine and placebo recipients were sequenced from samples taken on day 63 after the first injection. Library prep was done by the immunoSEQ multiplex PCR assay. Not all clones reach the TCRdb copy of this immuneACCESS table, which keeps in-frame sequences only. Checked studies attribute under half of the gap to unresolved V genes and leave the rest unexplained. The sample records about 240,000 clones, roughly 90% of which are singletons. The ten largest clones capture roughly 10% of the sample. This specimen was peripheral blood, taken in a trial of Ad26.COV2.S vaccine versus placebo. These receptor sequences come from a person between 18 and 59 years old who received the Ad26.COV2.S COVID-19 vaccine or a placebo.

The rearrangement joins TRBV7-2 to TRBJ1-1; D uncertain. V was cut by 1 base and J by 1 base, with 10 bases left in between. The germline CDR1 and CDR2 sequences are SGHTA and FQGNSA. The CDR3 contains 15 residues. DNA for the CDR3: TGTGCCAGCAGCTTAGTCGTCGCGGGGAACACTGAAGCTTTCTTT. It encodes CASSLVVAGNTEAFF.

The count of this clone is one. J is TRBJ2-1 and V is TRBV18, with D unresolved. Trimming took 0 bases from V and 4 from J, leaving 13 bases between them. This CDR3 contains 16 residues. CDR1 KGHSH and CDR2 LQKENI come from the germline V gene. CDR3 DNA: TGTGCCAGCTCACCACCATGGCTGGCGGAATACAATGAGCAGTTCTTC. It is translated as CASSPPWLAEYNEQFF.

The V gene is TRBV6-5, the J gene TRBJ1-2; D not certain. The CDR3 is 15 residues long. Trimming cost V 2 bases and J 6 bases, with 16 bases left between them. Looked up from germline, CDR1 is MNHEY and CDR2 is SVGAGI. The chain's CDR3 is CASSYLGISNHGYTF. The CDR3 DNA is TGTGCCAGCAGTTACCTCGGGATCTCAAACCATGGCTACACCTTC.

The V gene is TRBV7-6, the J gene TRBJ1-6; 8 nucleotides align to TRBD1. The CDR3 covers 15 residues. Germline V gene sequence: CDR1 SGHVS, CDR2 FNYEAQ. Trimming at V came to 5 bases and at J to 8 bases, leaving 8 bases not matched to a gene. CDR3 residues: CASSKDRAMDSPLHF. CDR3 in DNA: TGTGCCAGCAGCAAGGACAGGGCTATGGATTCACCCCTCCACTTT.

The genes are TRBV5-1 and TRBJ1-4; tentatively, D is TRBD1 (5 bases). Germline V lookup: CDR1 SGHRS, CDR2 YFSETQ. CDR3 length equals 15 residues. With 2 bases removed from V and 0 bases from J, the gap between germline ends came to 8 bases. The CDR3 sequence: CASSFTGSTNEKLFF. The DNA for the CDR3 is TGCGCCAGCAGCTTTACAGGTTCAACTAATGAAAAACTGTTTTTT.

The chain is built from TRBV7-8 and TRBJ1-1, with 8 positions matching TRBD1. Trimming at V came to 5 bases and at J to 7 bases, leaving 12 bases not matched to a gene. The germline V gene has CDR1 SGHVS and CDR2 FQNEAQ. CDR3 size: 15 residues. The CDR3 loop is CASSRHPGQAFEAFF. CDR3 coding DNA: TGTGCCAGCAGCCGACATCCGGGACAGGCGTTTGAAGCTTTCTTT.

The chain links TRBV4-1 to TRBJ2-2; D gene uncertain. With 5 bases removed from V and 7 bases from J, the gap between germline ends came to 8 bases. Germline CDR1 is MGHRA and CDR2 is YSYEKL. This CDR3 has 12 residues. CDR3 sequence reads: CASSALIGELFF. The CDR3 region has the DNA TGCGCCAGCAGCGCCCTTATCGGGGAGCTGTTTTTT.

The rearrangement uses TRBV14 and TRBJ2-2, with TRBD2 matching 8 bases. With V trimmed by 1 base and J by 4 bases, 2 bases remained unmatched. CDR3 size: 15 residues. In germline, CDR1 is SGHDN, CDR2 FVKESK. The CDR3 spells CASSQVAGSTGELFF. The CDR3 coding sequence is TGTGCCAGCAGCCAAGTAGCGGGGAGCACCGGGGAGCTGTTTTTT.

The CDR3 sequence is CASSLEREDVYNEQFF. In nucleotides, the CDR3 is TGTGCCAGCAGTTTAGAGCGGGAGGACGTCTACAATGAGCAGTTCTTC. This chain joins TRBV28 and TRBJ2-1, with 9 bases identical to TRBD2. The V and J ends lost 2 bases and 3 bases, in that order; junction bases with no gene match: 5. Germline values: CDR1 MDHEN, CDR2 SYDVKM. The CDR3 sequence is 16 residues long. Using reference TRBV28 and TRBJ2-1 for the parts outside the CDR3, the full variable domain is DVKVTQSSRYLVKRTGEKVFLECVQDMDHENMFWYRQDPGLGLRLIYFSYDVKMKEKGDIPEGYSVSREKKERFSLILESASTNQTSMYLCASSLEREDVYNEQFFGPGTRLTVL.

The rearrangement uses TRBV7-2 and TRBJ2-1; D gene uncertain. CDR1 and CDR2 (germline): SGHTA, FQGNSA. The ends were cut back, 2 bases at V and 2 bases at J, with 7 bases in the middle. This CDR3 region has 14 residues. Written as DNA, the CDR3 is TGTGCCAGCAGCTTATCGCCAGCCTACAATGAGCAGTTCTTC. The encoded protein is CASSLSPAYNEQFF.

This clone was seen a single time. V and J are TRBV11-2 and TRBJ1-1, with 8 bases aligning to TRBD1. Looked up from germline, CDR1 is SGHAT and CDR2 is FQNNGV. This CDR3 spans 17 amino acids. The V gene end was trimmed by 1 base and the J gene end by 3 bases; junction bases not matched to a gene: 10. The CDR3 region has the DNA TGTGCCAGCAGCTTAGGCAGGGGGCGAGAATGGCACACTGAAGCTTTCTTT. It yields the protein CASSLGRGREWHTEAFF.

J is TRBJ2-6 and V is TRBV19; no clear D gene. The CDR3 spans 15 residues. Germline CDR1 reads LNHDA; CDR2 reads SQIVND (reference sequence). V was pared by 1 base and J by 2 bases, with 6 bases between. The CDR3 loop reads CASSIGGTGANVLTF. In DNA, the CDR3 is TGTGCCAGTAGTATAGGGGGAACTGGGGCCAACGTCCTGACTTTC.

The chain carries TRBV11-2 and TRBJ2-2, with TRBD2 matching over 11 bases. CDR3 length: 16 residues. Trimming removed 4 bases from V and 5 bases from J; junction bases left unmatched: 6. CDR1 and CDR2 (germline): SGHAT, FQNNGV. CDR3 residues: CASSSVAGGPTGELFF. The CDR3 DNA follows: TGTGCCAGCAGCTCTGTAGCGGGAGGGCCGACCGGGGAGCTGTTTTTT.

The chain uses TRBV7-2 and TRBJ1-2; D might be TRBD1 (6 bases). CDR1 is SGHTA, CDR2 FQGNSA, per germline. V lost 5 bases and J 8 bases, leaving 18 bases between the germline ends. The CDR3 loop spans 14 amino acids. The CDR3 bases are TGTGCCAGCAGCCCCGGGCCGGGGGCGGGGGGCTACACCTTC. It translates to CASSPGPGAGGYTF.

V usage is TRBV18 and J usage is TRBJ2-7; 12 bases fit TRBD1. V was clipped by 0 bases and J by 7 bases; unmatched bases: 4. The length of the CDR3 is 15 residues. Germline CDR1 is KGHSH and CDR2 is LQKENI. The CDR3 bases are TGTGCCAGCTCACCACCGGGACAGGGGGCGGGAGAGCAGTACTTC. Translated: CASSPPGQGAGEQYF.

The V gene is TRBV5-1, the J gene TRBJ2-1; 11 bases are a match to TRBD2. This CDR3 has 17 amino acids. V gave up 4 bases and J gave up 5 bases; unmatched junction bases: 11. Germline V lookup: CDR1 SGHRS, CDR2 YFSETQ. As DNA, the CDR3 is TGCGCCAGCAGCGCGTTAGCCGGGACTAGCGGCCACAATGAGCAGTTCTTC. It translates to CASSALAGTSGHNEQFF.